Each of the 28 T cell receptor beta chains below was sequenced from the same sample in a study of T cell responses to AZD1222 COVID-19 vaccine. TCRdb's copy holds only in-frame clones and misses some; the assay was immunoSEQ multiplex PCR. The top ten clones hold 1.5% to 2% of a sample with approximately 140,000 clones, about nine tenths of them seen once. This material consisted of peripheral blood, taken 28 days after the second AZD1222 dose. All receptors derive from an adult who received the AZD1222 COVID-19 vaccine.

The rearrangement links TRBV30 to TRBJ1-4; D unclear. The CDR3 consists of 14 residues. V was cut by 4 bases and J by 6 bases, with 15 bases left in between. Germline CDR1 and CDR2: GTSNPN and SVGIG (reference sequence). The CDR3, as DNA: TGTGCCTGGATACAACCCGGGTTGGATGAAAAACTGTTTTTT. Protein: CAWIQPGLDEKLFF.

This rearrangement joins TRBV6-6 to TRBJ2-7, with D unclear. The CDR3 consists of 12 residues. The germline V gene encodes CDR1 MNHNY and CDR2 SVGAGI (reference sequence). V was cut by 2 bases and J by 7 bases, with 9 bases left in between. CDR3 region: CASSYETGEQYF. The DNA of the CDR3 is TGTGCCAGCAGTTACGAGACTGGTGAGCAGTACTTC.

The DNA for the CDR3 is TGTGCCAGTAGTTGGGGGGCAAAACTGTTTTTT. This sequence encodes CASSWGAKLFF. J is TRBJ1-4 and V is TRBV19, with TRBD1 as a possible D gene (6 bases). This CDR3 region has 11 residues. Germline V gene lookup returns CDR1 LNHDA and CDR2 SQIVND (reference sequence). V dropped 5 bases and J dropped 10 bases, with 8 bases sitting between them. The whole variable domain, filled in from reference TRBV19 and TRBJ1-4, reads DGGITQSPKYLFRKEGQNVTLSCEQNLNHDAMYWYRQDPGQGLRLIYYSQIVNDFQKGDIAEGYSVSREKKESFPLTVTSAQKNPTAFYLCASSWGAKLFFGSGTQLSVL.

J is TRBJ2-3 and V is TRBV6-4; 8 nucleotides line up with TRBD1. CDR3 length: 16 amino acids. Per germline, CDR1 MRHNA and CDR2 SNTAGT. V lost 2 bases, J lost 3 bases, and 7 bases stayed unmatched. The CDR3 here is CASSDTGTGDTDTQYF. The CDR3, as DNA: TGTGCCAGCAGTGACACCGGGACAGGTGATACAGATACGCAGTATTTT.

This chain links TRBV6-1 with TRBJ2-4; no reliable D call. The CDR3 totals 14 residues. The germline gives CDR1 MNHNS, CDR2 SASEGT. With 1 base removed from V and 1 base from J, the gap between germline ends came to 5 bases. CDR3 sequence: CASSEVQAKNIQYF. The CDR3 coding sequence is TGTGCCAGCAGTGAAGTTCAGGCCAAAAACATTCAGTACTTC.

The rearrangement uses TRBV5-1 and TRBJ2-5, with D tentatively TRBD2 (6 bases). The length of the CDR3 is 15 residues. Trimming took 1 base from V and 1 from J, leaving 11 bases between them. The germline CDR1 and CDR2 sequences are SGHRS and YFSETQ. The CDR3 DNA sequence: TGCGCCAGCAGCTTGCTTCGCGGGGCCCAAGAGACCCAGTACTTC. This translates into CASSLLRGAQETQYF. The full variable domain, with the rest looked up from reference TRBV5-1 and TRBJ2-5, is KAGVTQTPRYLIKTRGQQVTLSCSPISGHRSVSWYQQTPGQGLQFLFEYFSETQRNKGNFPGRFSGRQFSNSRSEMNVSTLELGDSALYLCASSLLRGAQETQYFGPGTRLLVL.

Here the CDR3 DNA reads TGTGCCAGCAGTCCCTCCGGGACAGGGATCTATAATTCACCCCTCCACTTT. Protein sequence: CASSPSGTGIYNSPLHF. This chain connects TRBV6-6 to TRBJ1-6; 9 nucleotides match TRBD1. The CDR3 contains 17 residues. V shed 5 bases and J 3 bases; nucleotides not matched to a gene: 8. CDR1 is MNHNY and CDR2 is SVGAGI in the germline V gene (reference sequence).

The chain carries TRBV12-3 or TRBV12-4 and TRBJ1-6; 7 bases line up with TRBD1. This CDR3 spans 13 amino acids. Unmatched junction bases numbered 5, after V lost 5 bases and J lost 10 bases. The CDR3 bases are TGTGCCAGCAGTGCAGGGGGGGTCTCACCCCTCCACTTT. Protein: CASSAGGVSPLHF.

In this sample, this clone turned up once. The chain couples TRBV30 to TRBJ1-1; D call uncertain. CDR3 length: 12 amino acids. V lost 5 bases and J 1 base, leaving 8 bases between the germline ends. Germline V lookup: CDR1 GTSNPN, CDR2 SVGIG (reference sequence). CDR3 residues: CAWLNWNTEAFF. CDR3 in DNA: TGTGCCTGGTTGAACTGGAACACTGAAGCTTTCTTT.

This chain joins TRBV24-1 and TRBJ2-2; D is perhaps TRBD1 (5 bases). The V and J ends lost 3 bases and 6 bases respectively, with 10 bases between them. The CDR3 is made up of 14 amino acids. CDR1 is KGHDR, CDR2 SFDVKD, per germline. CDR3 bases: TGTGCCACCAGTGATCCCCAGGGTCCCGGGGAGCTGTTTTTT. It specifies CATSDPQGPGELFF.

The rearrangement uses TRBV19 and TRBJ1-2; a weak D match, TRBD1 (5 bases). From germline, CDR1 is LNHDA and CDR2 SQIVND (reference sequence). The CDR3 runs to 13 residues. Trimming removed 5 bases from V and 4 bases from J, with 11 bases in between. The DNA of the CDR3 is TGTGCCAGTAGTCCCCTGGACACCTATGGCTACACCTTC. Translating it yields CASSPLDTYGYTF.

This chain joins TRBV28 and TRBJ1-2, with 7 bases identical to TRBD1. Germline CDR1 is MDHEN and CDR2 is SYDVKM. This CDR3 is built from 14 residues. Trimming at V came to 7 bases and at J to 4 bases, leaving 9 bases not matched to a gene. The CDR3 bases are TGTGCCAGCATCAAAGGGGGCAGGAGCTATGGCTACACCTTC. Protein: CASIKGGRSYGYTF.

The V call is TRBV30, the J call TRBJ1-2, with D uncertain. V lost 4 bases and J 2 bases, leaving 11 bases between the germline ends. This CDR3 comprises 13 residues. Germline V gene data show CDR1 as GTSNPN and CDR2 as SVGIG (reference sequence). Here the CDR3 reads CAWKNRRNYGYTF. CDR3 bases: TGTGCCTGGAAGAATCGCCGGAACTATGGCTACACCTTC. The full variable domain, completed using reference TRBV30 and TRBJ1-2, is SQTIHQWPATLVQPVGSPLSLECTVEGTSNPNLYWYRQAAGRGLQLLFYSVGIGQISSEVPQNLSASRPQDRQFILSSKKLLLSDSGFYLCAWKNRRNYGYTFGSGTRLTVV.

J is TRBJ2-2 and V is TRBV2; 7 bases align to TRBD2. Unmatched junction bases numbered 5, after V lost 7 bases and J lost 0 bases. Germline V lookup: CDR1 SNHLY, CDR2 FYNNEI. This CDR3 is 15 amino acids long. The CDR3: CASKKLATNTGELFF. For the CDR3, the DNA is TGTGCCAGCAAAAAACTAGCGACGAACACCGGGGAGCTGTTTTTT.

The chain has TRBV11-3 and TRBJ2-7; 14 nucleotides align to TRBD2. Germline lookup yields CDR1 SGHNT and CDR2 YENEEA. This CDR3 region has 16 residues. The junction had 4 bases not matched to a gene; V was cut back by 5 bases and J by 1 base. The CDR3 region has the DNA TGTGCCAGCAGCCTCGGACTAGCGGGAGGATCCTACGAGCAGTACGTC. Translated, it gives CASSLGLAGGSYEQYV.

This clone was counted a single time. CDR3 nucleotides: TGCAGCGTCGCGAGCCACTATGAAGCTTTCTTT. Translation gives CSVASHYEAFF. V and J are TRBV29-1 and TRBJ1-1; the D is unclear. The V and J ends lost 6 bases and 7 bases respectively, with 12 bases between them. There are 11 residues in the CDR3. Germline V gene lookup returns CDR1 SQVTM and CDR2 ANQGSEA. The full variable domain, with the rest looked up from reference TRBV29-1 and TRBJ1-1, is SAVISQKPSRDICQRGTSLTIQCQVDSQVTMMFWYRQQPGQSLTLIATANQGSEATYESGFVIDKFPISRPNLTFSTLTVSNMSPEDSSIYLCSVASHYEAFFGQGTRLTVV.

The chain is built from TRBV14 and TRBJ2-2; no definite D call. The germline CDR1 and CDR2 sequences are SGHDN and FVKESK. Between the trimmed V and J ends, which lost 1 base and 8 bases, there was a span of 5 bases. The CDR3 spans 12 residues. For the CDR3, the DNA is TGTGCCAGCAGCCAAGGTTATGGGGAGCTGTTTTTT. As protein: CASSQGYGELFF.

In its sample, this clone was seen once. This rearrangement joins TRBV21-1 to TRBJ1-2; TRBD1, the table's D call, was not compared with the DNA. TRBV21-1 is classified as a pseudogene. There are 11 residues in the CDR3. CDR3 in DNA: TGTGCCAGCAGGTTACAGGGAAGTTACACCTTC. Its protein is CASRLQGSYTF.

This clone was picked up one time. J is TRBJ2-7 and V is TRBV7-3; D is perhaps TRBD2 (5 bases). V gave up 5 bases and J gave up 4 bases, with 12 bases separating them. Per germline, CDR1 SGHTA and CDR2 FQGTGA. The CDR3 contains 13 residues. CDR3 amino acids: CASSEKGGYEQYF. CDR3 DNA sequence: TGTGCCAGCAGCGAAAAGGGCGGGTACGAGCAGTACTTC.

V and J are TRBV5-1 and TRBJ1-2; TRBD1 might be the D (6 bases). The CDR3 extends over 14 amino acids. Trimming removed 6 bases at V and 3 bases at J, with 15 bases between. CDR1 is SGHRS, CDR2 YFSETQ, per germline. The CDR3 bases are TGCGCCAGCACCGAAACAGGGAGCGACTATGGCTACACCTTC. This gives the protein CASTETGSDYGYTF.

The gene calls are TRBV5-4 and TRBJ1-2, with a tentative D call TRBD1 (6 bases). V lost 0 bases, J lost 3 bases, and 12 bases lay in between. CDR1 is SGHNT and CDR2 is YYREEE in the germline V gene (reference sequence). This CDR3 contains 15 residues. The CDR3 spells CASSLGGGADYGYTF. In DNA form, the CDR3 reads TGTGCCAGCAGCTTGGGGGGGGGCGCCGACTATGGCTACACCTTC. The full variable domain, rest sourced from reference TRBV5-4 and TRBJ1-2, is ETGVTQSPTHLIKTRGQQVTLRCSSQSGHNTVSWYQQALGQGPQFIFQYYREEENGRGNFPPRFSGLQFPNYSSELNVNALELDDSALYLCASSLGGGADYGYTFGSGTRLTVV.

This rearrangement joins TRBV9 to TRBJ2-1; TRBD2 is a possible D gene (7 bases). This CDR3 has 15 amino acids. Germline V gene data show CDR1 as SGDLS and CDR2 as YYNGEE. V dropped 4 bases and J dropped 4 bases, with 15 bases sitting between them. CDR3 nucleotides: TGTGCCAGCAGCCCCGGGGGGCAACCATACAATGAGCAGTTCTTC. Protein sequence: CASSPGGQPYNEQFF.

The chain links TRBV3-1 (or the pseudogene TRBV3-2) to TRBJ2-2; D is ambiguous. The CDR3 length is 15 residues. Trimming pared 2 bases from V and 1 base from J, leaving 8 bases between. CDR1 LGHDT and CDR2 YNNKEL come from the germline V gene (reference sequence). DNA of the CDR3: TGTGCCAGCAGCCAATGGGCCGGGAACACCGGGGAGCTGTTTTTT. Translating it yields CASSQWAGNTGELFF.

The rearrangement uses TRBV14 and TRBJ2-5; D gene unclear. The V end lost 2 bases, the J end lost 4 bases, and 8 bases lay between the germline ends. The CDR3 is made up of 13 amino acids. The germline gives CDR1 SGHDN, CDR2 FVKESK. The CDR3 nucleotides are TGTGCCAGCAGCCAATTCTTAGCAGAGACCCAGTACTTC. This gives the protein CASSQFLAETQYF.

The CDR3 bases are TGTGCCAGCAGCCCCGCCGGGACCCCAGCGGGAGAGACCCAGTACTTC. Amino acids: CASSPAGTPAGETQYF. The chain is built from TRBV9 and TRBJ2-5; weak D call: TRBD2 (6 bases). Germline CDR1 and CDR2: SGDLS and YYNGEE. This CDR3 spans 16 amino acids. The germline V and J ends were trimmed by 4 bases and 4 bases, with 20 bases remaining between them. Together with reference TRBV9 and TRBJ2-5, the CDR3 gives the full variable domain: DSGVTQTPKHLITATGQRVTLRCSPRSGDLSVYWYQQSLDQGLQFLIQYYNGEERAKGNILERFSAQQFPDLHSELNLSSLELGDSALYFCASSPAGTPAGETQYFGPGTRLLVL.

This rearrangement joins TRBV18 to TRBJ1-5; TRBD1 agrees at 10 bases. The junction had 10 bases not matched to a gene; V was cut back by 3 bases and J by 5 bases. The germline V gene encodes CDR1 KGHSH and CDR2 LQKENI. There are 17 residues in the CDR3. As DNA, the CDR3 is TGTGCCAGCTCACCTCGGGTAGTGACAGGGGGCCATCAGCCCCAGCATTTT. Protein: CASSPRVVTGGHQPQHF.

The chain uses TRBV30 and TRBJ1-3; D is uncertain. The CDR3 extends over 12 amino acids. V was shortened by 0 bases and J by 3 bases, with 3 bases between the two germline ends. CDR1 GTSNPN and CDR2 SVGIG come from the germline V gene (reference sequence). The CDR3 DNA reads TGTGCCTGGAGTGTAGATGGAAACACCATATATTTT. Translation gives CAWSVDGNTIYF.

The CDR3 is CASSKRQGWGEQFF. In DNA form, the CDR3 reads TGTGCCAGCAGCAAAAGGCAGGGCTGGGGTGAGCAGTTCTTC. The chain joins TRBV21-1 to TRBJ2-1; the D call of TRBD1 is as the table states it, not checked on the DNA. TRBV21-1 is a recognized pseudogene. CDR3 length equals 14 residues.